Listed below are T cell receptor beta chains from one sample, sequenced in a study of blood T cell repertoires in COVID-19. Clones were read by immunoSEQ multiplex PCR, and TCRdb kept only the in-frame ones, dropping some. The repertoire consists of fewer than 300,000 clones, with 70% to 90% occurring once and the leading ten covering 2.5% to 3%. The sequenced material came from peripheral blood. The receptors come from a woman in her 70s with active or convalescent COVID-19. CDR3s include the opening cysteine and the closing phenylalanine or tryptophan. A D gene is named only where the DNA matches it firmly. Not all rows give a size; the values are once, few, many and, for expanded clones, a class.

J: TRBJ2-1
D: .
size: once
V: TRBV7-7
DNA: TGTGCTAGCGCCCTTGGGGAGCACCCCTACAATGAGCAGTTCTTC
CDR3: CASALGEHPYNEQFF

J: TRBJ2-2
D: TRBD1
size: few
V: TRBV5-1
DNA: TGCGCCAGCAGCTTGGTGCGGACAGGGGGAAACACCGGGGAGCTGTTTTTT
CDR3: CASSLVRTGGNTGELFF

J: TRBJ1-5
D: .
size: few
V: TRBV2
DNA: TGTGCCAGCAGTGAAAGTGAGGCCAATCAGCCCCAGCATTTT
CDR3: CASSESEANQPQHF

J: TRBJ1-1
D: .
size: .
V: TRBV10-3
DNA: TGTGCCATCAGTGTAAGCCTGGGTGACACCACTGAAGCTTTCTTT
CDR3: CAISVSLGDTTEAFF

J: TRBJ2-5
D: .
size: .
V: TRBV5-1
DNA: TGCGCCAGCAGCCCTCAAGGCGGGGCCCGAGAGACCCAGTACTTC
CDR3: CASSPQGGARETQYF

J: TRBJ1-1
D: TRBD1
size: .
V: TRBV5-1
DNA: TGCGCCAGCAGCCTACAGGGGGGTAACACTGAAGCTTTCTTT
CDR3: CASSLQGGNTEAFF

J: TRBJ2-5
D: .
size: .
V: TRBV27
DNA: TGTGCCAGCAGTTTAGGGGGCTGGGAGACCCAGTACTTC
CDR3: CASSLGGWETQYF

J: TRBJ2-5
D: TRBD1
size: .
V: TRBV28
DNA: TGTGCCAGCCGACTTAGGGGGCACCAAGAGACCCAGTACTTC
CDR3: CASRLRGHQETQYF

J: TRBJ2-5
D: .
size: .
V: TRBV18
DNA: TGTGCCAGCTCACCGGGTTCGACGGGACAAGAGACCCAGTACTTC
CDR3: CASSPGSTGQETQYF

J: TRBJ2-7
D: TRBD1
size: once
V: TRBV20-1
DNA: TGCAGTGCAAGGGACAGGGACGAGCAGTACTTC
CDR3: CSARDRDEQYF

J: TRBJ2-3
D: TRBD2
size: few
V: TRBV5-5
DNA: TGTGCCAGCATCCTCGGGGGGACCGATACGCAGTATTTT
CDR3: CASILGGTDTQYF

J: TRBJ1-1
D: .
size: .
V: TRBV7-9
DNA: TGTGCCAGCAGCTTAGTTCGAGGGTCCACTGAAGCTTTCTTT
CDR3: CASSLVRGSTEAFF